Given below is one T cell receptor (beta chain) in context. Trimming took 5 bases from V and 4 from J; bases not matched to a gene: 2. Germline V gene data show CDR1 as MNHNS and CDR2 as SASEGT. There are 15 residues in the CDR3. Clones were read by immunoSEQ multiplex PCR, and TCRdb kept only the in-frame ones, dropping some. The table records around 720,000 clones, 55% to 85% of them present only once. The sample originates from a study of shared clonotypes between healthy human individuals. The source is a woman under 40 in good health. Sequencing was done on a sample of memory CD4+ T cells sorted from blood. The subset denotes: CD45RA-negative fraction. The gene calls are TRBV6-1 and TRBJ2-2; 12 nucleotides align to TRBD2. Written as DNA, the CDR3 is TGTGCCAGCAGTTTACTAGCGGGAGGCACCGGGGAGCTGTTTTTT. It is translated as CASSLLAGGTGELFF.